The 15 T cell receptor beta chains in this list originate from one sample, sequenced in a study of T-cell reconstitution after alpha-beta-depleted transplantation in children. During its preparation, the TCRbeta library received unique molecular identifiers. TCRdb analysed the PCR reads with MiXCR anew, one entry per CDR3 protein. The table records 90,000 to 100,000 distinct CDR3 sequences, under 25% of them present only once. The sequences come from PBMCs, collected before TCRalphabeta/CD19-depleted stem cell transplant. The receptors originated from a boy under 10 years old with acute lymphoblastic leukemia, due to receive a stem cell transplant.

V usage is TRBV28 and J usage is TRBJ1-4; D is ambiguous. V was trimmed by 10 bases and J by 8 bases, leaving 14 bases between them. The CDR3 covers 12 residues. CDR1 is MDHEN and CDR2 is SYDVKM in the germline V gene. CDR3 sequence: CATSAPREKLFF. The CDR3, as DNA: TGTGCCACCTCGGCCCCAAGGGAAAAACTGTTTTTT.

Ten or more counts support this clonotype. The rearrangement links TRBV5-5 to TRBJ1-2, with no clear D. Germline V gene data show CDR1 as SGHKS and CDR2 as YYEKEE (reference sequence). The CDR3 length is 14 residues. V was clipped by 2 bases and J by 4 bases, with 12 bases between them. CDR3 protein: CASSFPAEGYGYTF. CDR3 sequence (DNA): TGTGCCAGCAGCTTTCCGGCGGAGGGCTATGGCTACACCTTC.

This clonotype qualifies as medium-sized. The chain links TRBV28 to TRBJ2-1; maybe TRBD1 (6 bases). Germline V CDR1 and CDR2: MDHEN, SYDVKM. The CDR3 totals 12 residues. The ends were cut back, 5 bases at V and 7 bases at J, with 9 bases in the middle. CDR3 sequence (DNA): TGTGCCAGCAGTCCAGGGGTTAATGAGCAGTTCTTC. Translation: CASSPGVNEQFF. Full variable domain (remainder filled in from reference TRBV28 and TRBJ2-1): DVKVTQSSRYLVKRTGEKVFLECVQDMDHENMFWYRQDPGLGLRLIYFSYDVKMKEKGDIPEGYSVSREKKERFSLILESASTNQTSMYLCASSPGVNEQFFGPGTRLTVL.

V usage is TRBV28 and J usage is TRBJ2-7; 12 bases align to TRBD2. Germline V gene sequence: CDR1 MDHEN, CDR2 SYDVKM. The CDR3 consists of 19 residues. Trimming cost V 3 bases and J 6 bases; bases outside gene matches: 18. In DNA form, the CDR3 reads TGTGCCAGCAGTTTTGAGATGCCGGGACTAGCGGGCGGCCCCCGCGAGCAGTACTTC. It yields the protein CASSFEMPGLAGGPREQYF.

This clonotype was observed once. V usage is TRBV7-3 and J usage is TRBJ2-4, with 7 nucleotides matching TRBD2. J lost 0 bases, V lost 5 bases, and 19 bases had no gene match. This CDR3 comprises 20 residues. The germline V gene has CDR1 SGHTA and CDR2 FQGTGA. The CDR3 loop is CASSDNRGSSSTLAKNIQYF. CDR3 DNA: TGTGCCAGCAGCGACAACCGCGGGAGCTCATCGACTTTAGCCAAAAACATTCAGTACTTC. Complete variable domain (other parts from reference TRBV7-3 and TRBJ2-4): GAGVSQTPSNKVTEKGKYVELRCDPISGHTALYWYRQSLGQGPEFLIYFQGTGAADDSGLPNDRFFAVRPEGSVSTLKIQRTERGDSAVYLCASSDNRGSSSTLAKNIQYFGAGTRLSVL.

This clonotype was seen a handful of times. The genes are TRBV5-1 and TRBJ2-3; D may be TRBD1 (6 bases). Trimming removed 2 bases from V and 2 bases from J, with 12 bases in between. CDR1 is SGHRS, CDR2 YFSETQ, per germline. There are 15 residues in the CDR3. The CDR3 DNA follows: TGCGCCAGCAGCTTAGGACAGAAGATCACAGATACGCAGTATTTT. Residues: CASSLGQKITDTQYF.

The chain recombines TRBV18 with TRBJ2-7; D unclear. Per the germline V gene, CDR1 is KGHSH and CDR2 is LQKENI. The CDR3 extends over 10 amino acids. V was pared by 8 bases and J by 5 bases, with 7 bases between. The CDR3 loop is CASHPHEQYF. The CDR3 coding sequence is TGTGCCAGCCACCCCCACGAGCAGTACTTC.

This clonotype was seen a handful of times. The rearrangement uses TRBV7-9 and TRBJ2-1; D possibly corresponds to TRBD2 (5 bases). The CDR3 is 15 amino acids. V was pared by 1 base and J by 4 bases, with 11 bases between. Germline V lookup: CDR1 SEHNR, CDR2 FQNEAQ (reference sequence). CDR3 bases: TGTGCCAGCAGCTTAGGTGGAGGTGGATACAATGAGCAGTTCTTC. The encoded protein is CASSLGGGGYNEQFF. Complete variable domain (other parts from reference TRBV7-9 and TRBJ2-1): DTGVSQNPRHKITKRGQNVTFRCDPISEHNRLYWYRQTLGQGPEFLTYFQNEAQLEKSRLLSDRFSAERPKGSFSTLEIQRTEQGDSAMYLCASSLGGGGYNEQFFGPGTRLTVL.

The chain has TRBV7-2 and TRBJ1-2, with no clear D. CDR3 length equals 15 residues. The V gene's germline CDR1 is SGHTA and CDR2 FQGNSA. The V end lost 1 base, the J end lost 5 bases, and 14 bases lay between the germline ends. CDR3: CASSLDPLRPYGYTF. CDR3 in DNA: TGTGCCAGCAGCTTAGATCCCCTTCGACCTTATGGCTACACCTTC.

The gene calls are TRBV18 and TRBJ2-3; D ambiguous. The germline V and J ends were trimmed by 6 bases and 2 bases, with 9 bases remaining between them. Germline lookup yields CDR1 KGHSH and CDR2 LQKENI. There are 13 residues in the CDR3. CDR3 DNA sequence: TGTGCCAGCTCCCCAAGGGACACAGATACGCAGTATTTT. Translating gives CASSPRDTDTQYF.

The V and J genes are TRBV5-1 and TRBJ2-1, with D possibly matching TRBD2 (6 bases). The V gene lost 9 bases and the J gene lost 7 bases, with 23 bases spanning the gap. Looked up from germline, CDR1 is SGHRS and CDR2 is YFSETQ. CDR3 length: 15 amino acids. The CDR3 protein is CATSPLAEVWNEQFF. CDR3 nucleotide sequence: TGCGCCACCTCACCTTTAGCGGAGGTATGGAATGAGCAGTTCTTC.

This clonotype has ten or more counts. This chain links TRBV5-1 with TRBJ2-1, with 7 bases that match TRBD2. In germline, CDR1 is SGHRS, CDR2 YFSETQ. V shed 0 bases and J 4 bases; nucleotides not matched to a gene: 13. There are 18 residues in the CDR3. CDR3 sequence (DNA): TGCGCCAGCAGCTTGGCGGCTAGCGGAGGGGCGGGGTACAATGAGCAGTTCTTC. Its translation: CASSLAASGGAGYNEQFF.

This clonotype was seen many times. The V gene is TRBV5-1, the J gene TRBJ2-5, with D perhaps TRBD1 (6 bases). V shed 7 bases and J shed 4 bases, with 14 bases lying between them. The germline V gene encodes CDR1 SGHRS and CDR2 YFSETQ. The CDR3 has 13 residues. The CDR3 bases are TGCGCCAGCTCCGGACAGTGGATAGAGACCCAGTACTTC. Residues: CASSGQWIETQYF.

Details on this clonotype: A read error may explain this, as a much larger clone is one base away. The chain combines TRBV10-2 with TRBJ2-5, with D possibly TRBD2 on 5 matching bases. CDR3 length: 12 amino acids. Germline-derived CDR1 and CDR2 are WSHSY and SAAADI. CDR3 protein: CASSGERETQHF. CDR3 nucleotides: TGCGCCAGCAGTGGGGAGAGGGAGACCCAGCACTTC.

About this clonotype itself: This may be a read error, as it is one base from a much larger clone. V usage is TRBV25-1 and J usage is TRBJ1-1; the D gene is possibly TRBD1 (6 bases). The CDR3 length is 14 residues. Germline V lookup: CDR1 MGHDK, CDR2 SYGVNS. V was trimmed by 3 bases and J by 6 bases, leaving 14 bases between them. The CDR3 DNA reads TGTGCCAGCAGTGAGGGGACAATGGTCGCTGAAGCTTTCTTT. Translating it yields CASSEGTMVAEAFF.